The 24 T cell receptor beta chains below were found in one sample sequenced in a study of long-term antiretroviral therapy in people with HIV. Running of the v3.0 immunoSEQ assay took place at survey level. Method: immunoSEQ multiplex PCR; TCRdb's copy keeps in-frame clones and lacks some. This repertoire shows 15,000 to 20,000 clones, around 84% found once; its top ten account for approximately 8.4%. The sample was unsorted PBMCs, taken 0.1 years after starting antiretroviral therapy. The receptor set was obtained from a young man with HIV.

The J gene is TRBJ1-4, the V gene TRBV27, with 7 nucleotides matching TRBD1. J was trimmed by 8 bases and V by 3 bases; bases with no gene match: 9. The CDR3 runs to 15 residues. Per germline, CDR1 MNHEY and CDR2 SMNVEV (reference sequence). CDR3 residues: CASSLRGPGEEKLFF. The CDR3 DNA reads TGTGCCAGCAGTTTGAGGGGGCCAGGGGAGGAAAAACTGTTTTTT. Supplemented by reference TRBV27 and TRBJ1-4, the full variable domain reads EAQVTQNPRYLITVTGKKLTVTCSQNMNHEYMSWYRQDPGLGLRQIYYSMNVEVTDKGDVPEGYKVSRKEKRNFPLILESPSPNQTSLYFCASSLRGPGEEKLFFGSGTQLSVL.

CDR3 residues: CASSPRGNPSDQPQHF. CDR3 DNA sequence: TGTGCCAGCAGCCCGAGAGGCAATCCTTCGGATCAGCCCCAGCATTTT. This chain joins TRBV7-3 and TRBJ1-5; D uncertain. V was clipped by 5 bases and J by 5 bases, with 19 bases between them. Germline V gene sequence: CDR1 SGHTA, CDR2 FQGTGA. The CDR3 is 16 amino acids.

The chain couples TRBV19 to TRBJ1-1, with TRBD1 matching 7 bases. V was clipped by 7 bases and J by 2 bases; unmatched bases: 19. The germline CDR1 and CDR2 sequences are LNHDA and SQIVND (reference sequence). This CDR3 is 18 amino acids long. CDR3 sequence: CASKEALRRGQLNTEAFF. The CDR3 region has the DNA TGTGCCAGTAAGGAAGCCCTCCGGAGGGGACAGTTAAACACTGAAGCTTTCTTT.

This chain joins TRBV5-1 and TRBJ2-1, with TRBD1 identical over 7 bases. The ends lost 0 bases at V and 10 bases at J; junction bases unmatched: 10. Looked up from germline, CDR1 is SGHRS and CDR2 is YFSETQ. The CDR3 runs to 15 residues. CDR3 bases: TGCGCCAGCAGCTTGGCGCAGGGGGTTGTGCTCGAGCAGTTCTTC. Translated: CASSLAQGVVLEQFF.

This chain joins TRBV28 and TRBJ1-5, with D unclear. Germline loops: CDR1 MDHEN, CDR2 SYDVKM. The V end was cut by 8 bases, the J end by 7 bases, with 12 bases between. The CDR3 has 12 residues. This CDR3 reads CASAGPNQPQHF. The CDR3 coding sequence is TGTGCCAGCGCAGGACCAAACCAGCCCCAGCATTTT.

This chain links TRBV6-1 with TRBJ2-2, with 7 bases fitting TRBD1. After removal of 2 bases from V and 3 bases from J, the junction contained 3 bases not matched to a gene. This CDR3 has 15 amino acids. From germline, CDR1 is MNHNS and CDR2 SASEGT. CDR3 protein: CASSENRGDTGELFF. CDR3 sequence (DNA): TGTGCCAGCAGTGAAAACAGGGGCGACACCGGGGAGCTGTTTTTT.

This chain links TRBV9 with TRBJ2-3, with TRBD1 as a possible D gene (6 bases). Trimming took off 4 bases at V and 3 bases at J, with 18 bases between the two ends. There are 16 residues in the CDR3. Germline V CDR1 and CDR2: SGDLS, YYNGEE. The CDR3: CASSWNGLGGTDTQYF. The CDR3 DNA follows: TGTGCCAGCAGCTGGAATGGGTTAGGGGGTACAGATACGCAGTATTTT.

The gene calls are TRBV11-2 and TRBJ1-1; the D is unclear. V was clipped by 4 bases and J by 0 bases, with 6 bases between them. The CDR3 extends over 13 amino acids. CDR1 SGHAT and CDR2 FQNNGV come from the germline V gene. CDR3 loop: CASSSNMNTEAFF. CDR3 in DNA: TGTGCCAGCAGCTCAAATATGAACACTGAAGCTTTCTTT.

The chain is built from TRBV27 and TRBJ1-1; D possibly corresponds to TRBD1 (5 bases). V lost 5 bases to trimming and J lost 5 bases, with 12 bases between them. CDR3 length: 13 residues. Germline V CDR1 and CDR2: MNHEY, SMNVEV (reference sequence). CDR3 region: CASSQGPWTEAFF. The CDR3 bases are TGTGCCAGCAGTCAGGGTCCCTGGACTGAAGCTTTCTTT.

V usage is TRBV7-9 and J usage is TRBJ1-4; D gene uncertain. V was shortened by 3 bases and J by 13 bases, with 12 bases between the two germline ends. Germline loops: CDR1 SEHNR, CDR2 FQNEAQ (reference sequence). The CDR3 covers 12 residues. CDR3 region: CASSLGTNGLFF. The CDR3 DNA reads as TGTGCCAGCAGCTTGGGCACCAACGGACTGTTTTTT.

The chain recombines TRBV7-9 with TRBJ1-1; the match to TRBD1 covers 8 bases. J lost 7 bases, V lost 6 bases, and 4 bases had no gene match. CDR1 SEHNR and CDR2 FQNEAQ come from the germline V gene (reference sequence). The CDR3 is 12 amino acids. CDR3 DNA sequence: TGTGCCAGCAGTTCCGGGACAGGTGAAGCTTTCTTT. This translates into CASSSGTGEAFF.

This clone was recorded only once. The V call is TRBV2, the J call TRBJ2-7, with 7 bases matching TRBD2. The germline gives CDR1 SNHLY, CDR2 FYNNEI. The V segment lost 6 bases and the J segment 1 base; nucleotides outside the gene matches: 9. The CDR3 runs to 15 residues. CDR3: CASRETSLSSYEQYF. The CDR3 nucleotides read TGTGCCAGCAGGGAGACTAGCTTGTCTTCCTACGAGCAGTACTTC.

The V call is TRBV27, the J call TRBJ2-1, with D possibly being TRBD2 (5 bases). The CDR3 length is 13 residues. Trimming removed 5 bases at V and 0 bases at J, with 5 bases between. The germline V gene has CDR1 MNHEY and CDR2 SMNVEV (reference sequence). The CDR3 loop is CASSTSSYNEQFF. The CDR3 bases are TGTGCCAGCAGTACTAGCTCCTACAATGAGCAGTTCTTC.

This chain joins TRBV6-1 and TRBJ2-7; D may correspond to TRBD1 or TRBD2 (5 bases each). The CDR3 has 15 amino acids. Trimming shortened V by 2 bases and J by 3 bases, and 14 bases separated the two germline ends. Germline CDR1 MNHNS, CDR2 SASEGT. In DNA form, the CDR3 reads TGTGCCAGCAGTGAAACCGGGACCCAGAGCTACGAGCAGTACTTC. This sequence encodes CASSETGTQSYEQYF.

V and J are TRBV7-9 and TRBJ2-2; TRBD1 aligns across 8 bases. The V segment lost 4 bases and the J segment 0 bases; nucleotides outside the gene matches: 1. This CDR3 is 15 amino acids long. The germline CDR1 and CDR2 sequences are SEHNR and FQNEAQ (reference sequence). In DNA form, the CDR3 reads TGTGCCAGCAGCTCACAGGGGGCGAACACCGGGGAGCTGTTTTTT. Translation gives CASSSQGANTGELFF.

The genes are TRBV27 and TRBJ1-5; D possibly corresponds to TRBD1 (6 bases). The CDR3 runs 15 residues. V shed 6 bases and J shed 2 bases, with 14 bases lying between them. CDR1 and CDR2 (germline): MNHEY, SMNVEV (reference sequence). In DNA form, the CDR3 reads TGTGCCAGCAGCCATACCGCAGGGGGCAATCAGCCCCAGCATTTT. It translates to CASSHTAGGNQPQHF.

The V and J genes are TRBV5-6 and TRBJ1-2; D is possibly TRBD1 (6 bases). Looked up from germline, CDR1 is SGHDT and CDR2 is YYEEEE. The CDR3 extends over 14 amino acids. V was shortened by 4 bases and J by 4 bases, with 14 bases between the two germline ends. The CDR3 bases are TGTGCCAGCAGCCTTATTTCGGACAGCTATGGCTACACCTTC. Protein product: CASSLISDSYGYTF.

The chain recombines TRBV4-3 with TRBJ2-7; D assignment may be TRBD1 or TRBD2 (5 bases each). This CDR3 region has 16 residues. CDR1 is LGHNA, CDR2 YSLEER, per germline. Trimming removed 3 bases at V and 7 bases at J, with 22 bases between. The CDR3 DNA reads TGCGCCAGCAGCCAGCTACCGGGACCCGCGTCGCTGGAGCAGTACTTC. The encoded protein is CASSQLPGPASLEQYF.

The chain employs TRBV14 and TRBJ2-3, with unresolved D. Germline CDR1 is SGHDN and CDR2 is FVKESK. The CDR3 sequence is 15 residues long. V was cut by 2 bases and J by 0 bases, with 9 bases left in between. The CDR3: CASSQSKGSTDTQYF. As DNA, the CDR3 is TGTGCCAGCAGCCAATCCAAGGGAAGCACAGATACGCAGTATTTT. The whole variable domain, filled in from reference TRBV14 and TRBJ2-3, reads EAGVTQFPSHSVIEKGQTVTLRCDPISGHDNLYWYRRVMGKEIKFLLHFVKESKQDESGMPNNRFLAERTGGTYSTLKVQPAELEDSGVYFCASSQSKGSTDTQYFGPGTRLTVL.

The CDR3 region is CASSKAHVGSGDLQYF. In DNA form, the CDR3 reads TGTGCCAGCAGCAAAGCGCACGTTGGTAGCGGGGACTTGCAGTACTTC. The chain recombines TRBV21-1 with TRBJ2-7; TRBD2, the table's D call, lacks a check against the DNA. TRBV21-1 corresponds to a pseudogene. This CDR3 region has 16 residues.

The V call is TRBV15, the J call TRBJ2-1; D is uncertain. From germline, CDR1 is LNHNV and CDR2 YYDKDF (reference sequence). The CDR3 loop spans 14 amino acids. V was pared by 0 bases and J by 3 bases, with 6 bases between. The CDR3 bases are TGTGCCACCAGCAGAGAAGTCGACTACAATGAGCAGTTCTTC. Encoded protein: CATSREVDYNEQFF.

Only one count was recorded for this clone. This chain joins TRBV2 and TRBJ2-7; either TRBD1 or TRBD2 may fit D (6 bases each). Germline CDR1 and CDR2: SNHLY and FYNNEI. CDR3 size: 13 residues. V gave up 3 bases and J gave up 3 bases, with 9 bases separating them. The CDR3 loop reads CASSDGGNYEQYF. As DNA, the CDR3 is TGTGCCAGCAGTGACGGGGGCAACTACGAGCAGTACTTC.

The chain has TRBV2 and TRBJ2-2; perhaps TRBD2 as D (5 bases). V was shortened by 4 bases and J by 2 bases, with 11 bases between the two germline ends. CDR3 size: 15 residues. Germline V gene lookup returns CDR1 SNHLY and CDR2 FYNNEI. CDR3 sequence: CASSGGRPNTGELFF. The CDR3 DNA follows: TGTGCCAGCAGTGGAGGGCGGCCCAACACCGGGGAGCTGTTTTTT.

Note on this clone: Other DNA sequences in the same sample also yield this CDR3. CDR3 region: CASSLGGTGEQYF. CDR3 DNA: TGCGCCAGCAGCTTGGGGGGAACTGGAGAGCAGTACTTC. This chain links TRBV5-1 with TRBJ2-7; no clear D. The germline V gene has CDR1 SGHRS and CDR2 YFSETQ. V shed 0 bases and J shed 7 bases, with 11 bases lying between them. The CDR3 is 13 residues long.